The 21 T cell receptor beta chains given below trace back to one sample, sequenced in a study of cytomegalovirus exposure and HLA in healthy donors. Produced via immunoSEQ multiplex PCR; TCRdb's table is partial and in-frame only. The sample contains 65,000 to 80,000 clones, 90% to 95% of which appear only once. Specimen: PBMCs. Receptors originate from a woman aged 18-35 years in good health and CMV-seronegative.

The chain joins TRBV6-5 to TRBJ2-5; 12 nucleotides align to TRBD2. Looked up from germline, CDR1 is MNHEY and CDR2 is SVGAGI. The J segment lost 2 bases and the V segment lost 8 bases, leaving 6 bases of the junction unmatched. CDR3 length: 15 residues. The CDR3 DNA follows: TGTGCCAGCTCAGGACTAGCGGGAACACAAGAGACCCAGTACTTC. Protein product: CASSGLAGTQETQYF.

This clone was picked up one time. This chain links TRBV18 with TRBJ2-5; the D is unclear. The CDR3 contains 12 residues. V dropped 0 bases and J dropped 5 bases, with 4 bases sitting between them. The germline CDR1 and CDR2 sequences are KGHSH and LQKENI. The CDR3 DNA follows: TGTGCCAGCTCACCACCACGGGAGACCCAGTACTTC. Translating it yields CASSPPRETQYF.

The chain combines TRBV6-5 with TRBJ1-5; 8 nucleotides align to TRBD1. The CDR3 is 15 amino acids. The V gene end was trimmed by 2 bases and the J gene end by 7 bases; junction bases not matched to a gene: 7. Germline values: CDR1 MNHEY, CDR2 SVGAGI. CDR3 sequence: CASSYRTGKGQPQHF. The CDR3 DNA reads as TGTGCCAGCAGTTACAGGACAGGGAAGGGACAGCCCCAGCATTTT.

The V and J genes are TRBV19 and TRBJ1-5; no reliable D call. The CDR3 is made up of 17 amino acids. V was pared by 7 bases and J by 0 bases, with 19 bases between. The germline V gene has CDR1 LNHDA and CDR2 SQIVND (reference sequence). CDR3: CASIQGRSDGSNQPQHF. As DNA, the CDR3 is TGTGCCAGTATCCAAGGAAGGAGTGATGGTAGCAATCAGCCCCAGCATTTT.

The rearrangement joins TRBV2 to TRBJ2-1, with TRBD1 matching over 7 bases. This CDR3 has 12 amino acids. Germline-derived CDR1 and CDR2 are SNHLY and FYNNEI. With V trimmed by 4 bases and J by 7 bases, 1 base remained unmatched. CDR3 bases: TGTGCCAGCAGTGGACAGGGTAATGAGCAGTTCTTC. Protein product: CASSGQGNEQFF.

This chain joins TRBV6-6 and TRBJ1-2; 7 nucleotides line up with TRBD1. This CDR3 region has 15 residues. Germline CDR1 MNHNY, CDR2 SVGAGI (reference sequence). The ends lost 2 bases at V and 2 bases at J; junction bases unmatched: 5. CDR3 sequence (DNA): TGTGCCAGCAGTTACGCAGACAGGGTCAACTATGGCTACACCTTC. It is translated as CASSYADRVNYGYTF.

This chain links TRBV29-1 with TRBJ1-4; TRBD1 is a possible D gene (5 bases). Trimming left V 8 bases short and J 7 bases short, with 17 bases between. Germline values: CDR1 SQVTM, CDR2 ANQGSEA. The CDR3 extends over 13 amino acids. In DNA, the CDR3 is TGCAGCACTGAAGGCCCCGGGGGTGAAAAACTGTTTTTT. This gives the protein CSTEGPGGEKLFF.

This clone was seen once. The V and J genes are TRBV7-3 and TRBJ2-1; 8 nucleotides agree with TRBD2. Germline trimming cut 2 bases from V and 1 base from J; bases unmatched to any gene: 4. Per the germline V gene, CDR1 is SGHTA and CDR2 is FQGTGA. This CDR3 contains 16 residues. As DNA, the CDR3 is TGTGCCAGCAGCTTAGACAGCGGGAGATCCTACAATGAGCAGTTCTTC. Protein product: CASSLDSGRSYNEQFF.

The CDR3 protein is CASSPSNTYEQYF. CDR3 sequence (DNA): TGCGCCAGCAGCCCTTCAAACACCTACGAGCAGTACTTC. The genes are TRBV4-3 and TRBJ2-7; D unclear. Deletions cut 4 bases from V and 2 bases from J, with 9 bases between. This CDR3 has 13 amino acids. Germline V lookup: CDR1 LGHNA, CDR2 YSLEER.

The chain links TRBV5-6 to TRBJ1-1; D remains unclear. CDR1 is SGHDT and CDR2 is YYEEEE in the germline V gene. Trimming shortened V by 0 bases and J by 0 bases, and 12 bases separated the two germline ends. CDR3 length equals 16 residues. The CDR3 sequence: CASSLDSGRMNTEAFF. For the CDR3, the DNA is TGTGCCAGCAGCTTGGATTCAGGCAGGATGAACACTGAAGCTTTCTTT.

The chain is built from TRBV27 and TRBJ2-1, with D tentatively TRBD2 (6 bases). The V end was cut by 2 bases, the J end by 12 bases, with 11 bases between. This CDR3 spans 12 amino acids. CDR1 is MNHEY and CDR2 is SMNVEV in the germline V gene (reference sequence). The CDR3 protein is CASSLGGKRQFF. The CDR3, as DNA: TGTGCCAGCAGTTTAGGGGGGAAGCGGCAGTTCTTC.

V is TRBV2 and J is TRBJ2-7; 7 bases fit TRBD2. V shed 5 bases and J 0 bases; nucleotides not matched to a gene: 7. The CDR3 has 15 residues. The germline gives CDR1 SNHLY, CDR2 FYNNEI. As DNA, the CDR3 is TGTGCCAGCAGTCTTCTAGCGGAGAGCTCCTACGAGCAGTACTTC. Translation: CASSLLAESSYEQYF.

The chain employs TRBV19 and TRBJ2-1, with 14 bases that match TRBD2. Germline CDR1 LNHDA, CDR2 SQIVND (reference sequence). The CDR3 has 17 amino acids. The ends lost 7 bases at V and 3 bases at J; junction bases unmatched: 8. In DNA form, the CDR3 reads TGTGCCAGTATGGGGGGACTAGCGGGAGCCAGCTACAATGAGCAGTTCTTC. Amino acid sequence: CASMGGLAGASYNEQFF.

V gene TRBV27 combines with J gene TRBJ2-7, with D perhaps TRBD1 (5 bases). Germline loops: CDR1 MNHEY, CDR2 SMNVEV (reference sequence). The V end lost 5 bases, the J end lost 3 bases, and 11 bases lay between the germline ends. The CDR3 is 13 residues long. The CDR3: CASSRAGFYEQYF. In DNA form, the CDR3 reads TGTGCCAGCAGTAGGGCAGGGTTCTACGAGCAGTACTTC.

This chain joins TRBV6-1 and TRBJ1-4; D is ambiguous. The CDR3 is 11 residues long. V was shortened by 5 bases and J by 6 bases, with 4 bases between the two germline ends. Germline V CDR1 and CDR2: MNHNS, SASEGT. Here the CDR3 reads CASSSDEKLFF. In DNA form, the CDR3 reads TGTGCCAGCAGTTCGGATGAAAAACTGTTTTTT.

The genes are TRBV28 and TRBJ2-7; the D gene is possibly TRBD2 (6 bases). Trimming shortened V by 6 bases and J by 4 bases, and 13 bases separated the two germline ends. Per germline, CDR1 MDHEN and CDR2 SYDVKM. The CDR3 has 13 residues. The CDR3: CASRISGAYEQYF. CDR3 bases: TGTGCCAGCAGAATTAGCGGAGCTTACGAGCAGTACTTC.

The rearrangement links TRBV2 to TRBJ2-1; 11 nucleotides match TRBD2. Trimming cost V 4 bases and J 4 bases; bases outside gene matches: 9. The CDR3 totals 17 residues. Germline V gene sequence: CDR1 SNHLY, CDR2 FYNNEI. The CDR3 loop is CASSVFQASGGYNEQFF. The CDR3 nucleotides are TGTGCCAGCAGTGTTTTCCAGGCTAGCGGGGGGTACAATGAGCAGTTCTTC.

The J gene is TRBJ2-1, the V gene TRBV7-9; D possibly corresponds to TRBD1 (6 bases). This CDR3 is built from 18 residues. Per the germline V gene, CDR1 is SEHNR and CDR2 is FQNEAQ (reference sequence). With 0 bases removed from V and 0 bases from J, the gap between germline ends came to 15 bases. The CDR3 region has the DNA TGTGCCAGCAGCTTAGCGATGGGACATCCCTTCTCCTACAATGAGCAGTTCTTC. Its protein is CASSLAMGHPFSYNEQFF. The full variable domain, rest sourced from reference TRBV7-9 and TRBJ2-1, is DTGVSQNPRHKITKRGQNVTFRCDPISEHNRLYWYRQTLGQGPEFLTYFQNEAQLEKSRLLSDRFSAERPKGSFSTLEIQRTEQGDSAMYLCASSLAMGHPFSYNEQFFGPGTRLTVL.

This clone appeared once. The chain links TRBV9 to TRBJ2-3; 7 bases fit TRBD2. Per germline, CDR1 SGDLS and CDR2 YYNGEE. Germline trimming cut 0 bases from V and 0 bases from J; bases unmatched to any gene: 4. The CDR3 has 16 amino acids. The DNA of the CDR3 is TGTGCCAGCAGCGTAGCTAGCGGCTATAGCACAGATACGCAGTATTTT. This translates into CASSVASGYSTDTQYF.

The rearrangement links TRBV9 to TRBJ2-1; tentatively, D is TRBD1 (5 bases). This CDR3 has 16 amino acids. Germline V gene data show CDR1 as SGDLS and CDR2 as YYNGEE. V was pared by 0 bases and J by 7 bases, with 17 bases between. The CDR3 sequence: CASSVDGRVTVNEQFF. CDR3 coding DNA: TGTGCCAGCAGCGTAGACGGCAGGGTCACCGTTAATGAGCAGTTCTTC.

The V and J genes are TRBV4-2 and TRBJ2-3; D ambiguous. The CDR3 loop spans 13 amino acids. The V end lost 0 bases, the J end lost 4 bases, and 5 bases lay between the germline ends. Germline V gene data show CDR1 as LGHNA and CDR2 as YNFKEQ. The CDR3 nucleotides read TGTGCCAGCAGCCAAGATTCAGCAGATACGCAGTATTTT. Its protein is CASSQDSADTQYF.